This T cell receptor beta chain was profiled in a study of CD4+ T cells in melanoma. A word on this clone: The antigen remains undetermined.

Produced via immunoSEQ multiplex PCR; TCRdb's table is partial and in-frame only. Of approximately 16,000 clones in the sample, approximately 83% were seen once. Notes on the study in general: CD8+ T cell, macrophage and B cell function reportedly correlated with neoantigen-specific CD4+ T cells. Neoantigen-specific CD4+ T cells in melanoma reportedly had diverse differentiation states.

Germline V gene sequence: CDR1 LNHDA, CDR2 SQIVND (reference sequence). The CDR3 has 18 amino acids. Trimming removed 1 base from V and 2 bases from J, with 19 bases in between. The specimen sequenced was cells from a culture (not recorded whether cultured in vitro). The TCR sequence derives from a human donor with melanoma. The V call is TRBV19, the J call TRBJ2-3; D may be TRBD2 (6 bases). CDR3: CASSIGGAAGTFTDTQYF. The CDR3, as DNA: TGTGCCAGTAGTATAGGAGGGGCCGCGGGGACCTTCACAGATACGCAGTATTTT. Using reference TRBV19 and TRBJ2-3 for the parts outside the CDR3, the full variable domain is DGGITQSPKYLFRKEGQNVTLSCEQNLNHDAMYWYRQDPGQGLRLIYYSQIVNDFQKGDIAEGYSVSREKKESFPLTVTSAQKNPTAFYLCASSIGGAAGTFTDTQYFGPGTRLTVL.